A single sample is the source of the 26 T cell receptor beta chains below, sequenced in a study of blood T cell repertoires in COVID-19. The data were produced by immunoSEQ multiplex PCR, yet TCRdb's version contains in-frame clones alone and is incomplete. The table shows 150,000 to 160,000 clones, with 83% occurring only once. The source material was peripheral blood. These receptors originate from a woman in her sixties with COVID-19, enrolled during active disease.

The V gene is TRBV5-4, the J gene TRBJ1-1, with TRBD1 identical over 7 bases. The CDR3 runs to 15 residues. The germline CDR1 and CDR2 sequences are SGHNT and YYREEE (reference sequence). Trimming took 4 bases from V and 0 from J; bases not matched to a gene: 6. The CDR3 nucleotides are TGTGCCAGCAGCCCTCAACAGGGGATGAACACTGAAGCTTTCTTT. Translating gives CASSPQQGMNTEAFF. Looking up the rest from reference TRBV5-4 and TRBJ1-1 gives the full variable domain: ETGVTQSPTHLIKTRGQQVTLRCSSQSGHNTVSWYQQALGQGPQFIFQYYREEENGRGNFPPRFSGLQFPNYSSELNVNALELDDSALYLCASSPQQGMNTEAFFGQGTRLTVV.

This CDR3 reads CASSDEQDTDTQYF. CDR3 in DNA: TGTGCCAGCAGTGACGAACAGGACACAGATACGCAGTATTTT. V gene TRBV6-4 combines with J gene TRBJ2-3, with a possible D match to TRBD1 (5 bases). Germline V CDR1 and CDR2: MRHNA, SNTAGT. The CDR3 has 14 amino acids. Trimming removed 2 bases from V and 2 bases from J, with 8 bases in between.

V and J are TRBV5-1 and TRBJ2-7; 11 bases are a match to TRBD2. Germline loops: CDR1 SGHRS, CDR2 YFSETQ. V was pared by 4 bases and J by 3 bases, with 6 bases of the junction left unmatched. The CDR3 spans 15 residues. CDR3 nucleotides: TGCGCCAGCAGCCCGGGGGGACTAGCGGTCTACGAGCAGTACTTC. As protein: CASSPGGLAVYEQYF.

This chain links TRBV2 with TRBJ1-2; D possibly corresponds to TRBD1 (5 bases). Trimming took off 1 base at V and 7 bases at J, with 10 bases between the two ends. This CDR3 is 13 amino acids long. Germline V gene sequence: CDR1 SNHLY, CDR2 FYNNEI. CDR3 residues: CASSEVRTPGYTF. CDR3 DNA sequence: TGTGCCAGCAGTGAAGTTAGGACACCTGGCTACACCTTC.

The V gene is TRBV2, the J gene TRBJ1-1; 8 bases fit TRBD1. Looked up from germline, CDR1 is SNHLY and CDR2 is FYNNEI. Trimming cost V 7 bases and J 8 bases; bases outside gene matches: 9. The CDR3 runs to 13 residues. The CDR3, as DNA: TGTGCCAGCACTCCTGGACAGGGTGGGGAAGCTTTCTTT. It translates to CASTPGQGGEAFF.

The V and J genes are TRBV19 and TRBJ1-5; D perhaps matches TRBD1 (6 bases). The germline V gene encodes CDR1 LNHDA and CDR2 SQIVND (reference sequence). The ends were cut back, 3 bases at V and 0 bases at J, with 9 bases in the middle. This CDR3 has 15 residues. CDR3 DNA: TGTGCCAGTAGTATTGGACAGACTAGCAATCAGCCCCAGCATTTT. As protein: CASSIGQTSNQPQHF.

This rearrangement joins TRBV7-9 to TRBJ2-5, with D possibly matching TRBD2 (7 bases). Trimming took 4 bases from V and 2 from J, leaving 14 bases between them. Per germline, CDR1 SEHNR and CDR2 FQNEAQ (reference sequence). The CDR3 runs to 15 residues. CDR3 sequence reads: CASSYRVGGQETQYF. The CDR3 DNA reads TGTGCCAGCAGCTACAGGGTCGGGGGGCAAGAGACCCAGTACTTC. The whole variable domain, remainder taken from reference TRBV7-9 and TRBJ2-5, is DTGVSQNPRHKITKRGQNVTFRCDPISEHNRLYWYRQTLGQGPEFLTYFQNEAQLEKSRLLSDRFSAERPKGSFSTLEIQRTEQGDSAMYLCASSYRVGGQETQYFGPGTRLLVL.

The chain joins TRBV4-2 to TRBJ2-3; 15 positions match TRBD2. The CDR3 has 16 amino acids. Trimming took 4 bases from V and 7 from J; bases not matched to a gene: 6. Germline CDR1 is LGHNA and CDR2 is YNFKEQ. As DNA, the CDR3 is TGTGCCAGCAGCCCGGGACTAGCGGGGGGTTCGAATACGCAGTATTTT. It translates to CASSPGLAGGSNTQYF.

J is TRBJ1-2 and V is TRBV7-9; the D is unclear. This CDR3 region has 14 residues. The germline V and J ends were trimmed by 5 bases and 1 base, with 11 bases remaining between them. CDR1 is SEHNR, CDR2 FQNEAQ, per germline (reference sequence). The CDR3 loop reads CASSPLQYNYGYTF. DNA for the CDR3: TGTGCCAGCAGCCCGCTACAGTATAACTATGGCTACACCTTC.

This chain uses TRBV5-4 with TRBJ2-1, with 7 bases fitting TRBD1. J gave up 4 bases and V 2 bases, and 3 bases lay outside the gene matches. From germline, CDR1 is SGHNT and CDR2 YYREEE (reference sequence). The CDR3 totals 14 residues. The chain's CDR3 is CASSFQGEYNEQFF. The CDR3 DNA sequence: TGTGCCAGCAGCTTCCAGGGGGAGTACAATGAGCAGTTCTTC.

The rearrangement uses TRBV27 and TRBJ2-7; D remains unclear. CDR1 and CDR2 (germline): MNHEY, SMNVEV (reference sequence). V was cut by 6 bases and J by 4 bases, with 10 bases left in between. The CDR3 runs to 12 residues. The DNA for the CDR3 is TGTGCCAGCAGCTCCATCGGTTACGAGCAGTACTTC. Its protein product is CASSSIGYEQYF.

On this clone: This sequence may be a read error, since a much larger clone differs from it by one base. The same CDR3 can be traced to other DNA sequences in this sample. The V gene is TRBV24-1, the J gene TRBJ2-1, with D unclear. Germline V gene data show CDR1 as KGHDR and CDR2 as SFDVKD. CDR3 length: 11 amino acids. The V and J ends lost 5 bases and 6 bases respectively, with 4 bases between them. As DNA, the CDR3 is TGTGCCACCAGTGCTCTCAATGAGCAGTTCTTC. The encoded protein is CATSALNEQFF.

The chain has TRBV19 and TRBJ2-2, with TRBD1 as a possible D gene (5 bases). With 0 bases removed from V and 0 bases from J, the gap between germline ends came to 8 bases. The length of the CDR3 is 16 residues. Germline assignment: CDR1 LNHDA and CDR2 SQIVND (reference sequence). The CDR3 loop reads CASSIDRVANTGELFF. CDR3 coding DNA: TGTGCCAGTAGTATAGACAGGGTCGCGAACACCGGGGAGCTGTTTTTT.

The chain couples TRBV6-5 to TRBJ2-5; 10 bases line up with TRBD2. The CDR3 is made up of 14 amino acids. The germline V gene encodes CDR1 MNHEY and CDR2 SVGAGI. After removal of 7 bases from V and 1 base from J, the junction contained 3 bases not matched to a gene. CDR3 amino acids: CASNLAGVQETQYF. CDR3 nucleotide sequence: TGTGCCAGCAACCTAGCGGGGGTCCAAGAGACCCAGTACTTC.

This chain uses TRBV18 with TRBJ1-6; perhaps TRBD1 as D (5 bases). This CDR3 comprises 19 residues. Between the trimmed V and J ends, which lost 2 bases and 0 bases, there was a span of 17 bases. Per the germline V gene, CDR1 is KGHSH and CDR2 is LQKENI. CDR3 sequence (DNA): TGTGCCAGCTCACCAACGGGACTCCTACTTAGCTCCTATAATTCACCCCTCCACTTT. Translating gives CASSPTGLLLSSYNSPLHF.

The genes are TRBV15 and TRBJ2-4; possibly TRBD1 for D (6 bases). The V and J ends lost 1 base and 3 bases respectively, with 16 bases between them. CDR3 length: 17 amino acids. The V gene's germline CDR1 is LNHNV and CDR2 YYDKDF (reference sequence). The CDR3 here is CATSRGRGHMDKNIQYF. The DNA for the CDR3 is TGTGCCACCAGCAGAGGAAGGGGACATATGGACAAAAACATTCAGTACTTC. Based on the CDR3 plus reference TRBV15 and TRBJ2-4, the full variable domain is DAMVIQNPRYQVTQFGKPVTLSCSQTLNHNVMYWYQQKSSQAPKLLFHYYDKDFNNEADTPDNFQSRRPNTSFCFLDIRSPGLGDTAMYLCATSRGRGHMDKNIQYFGAGTRLSVL.

The chain carries TRBV5-5 and TRBJ1-3; 8 bases match TRBD1. J gave up 4 bases and V 4 bases, and 7 bases lay outside the gene matches. Looked up from germline, CDR1 is SGHKS and CDR2 is YYEKEE (reference sequence). This CDR3 is built from 15 residues. The CDR3 bases are TGTGCCAGCAGCCCGACAGGGGTCCGAGGAAACACCATATATTTT. Its protein product is CASSPTGVRGNTIYF.

The V call is TRBV14, the J call TRBJ2-1, with 7 bases fitting TRBD2. The CDR3 spans 16 residues. In germline, CDR1 is SGHDN, CDR2 FVKESK. J was trimmed by 2 bases and V by 4 bases; bases with no gene match: 8. The CDR3 DNA sequence: TGTGCCAGCAGCCTTTACGGGGGGAGTACCTACAATGAGCAGTTCTTC. It yields the protein CASSLYGGSTYNEQFF.

J is TRBJ1-1 and V is TRBV19; 8 bases fit TRBD1. This CDR3 is 16 amino acids long. With 4 bases clipped from V and 2 bases from J, the junction kept 9 bases outside the gene matches. Germline V gene data show CDR1 as LNHDA and CDR2 as SQIVND (reference sequence). The CDR3 DNA is TGTGCCAGTAGTAAGCCCACAGGGGGTGGTAACACTGAAGCTTTCTTT. It yields the protein CASSKPTGGGNTEAFF.

This sequence joins TRBV15 and TRBJ1-5; D call uncertain. The CDR3 sequence is 16 residues long. V gave up 0 bases and J gave up 7 bases, with 16 bases separating them. Germline CDR1 LNHNV, CDR2 YYDKDF (reference sequence). The CDR3 DNA sequence: TGTGCCACCAGCAGAGAACCACTAGGCGGCGAGCAGCCCCAGCATTTT. Encoded protein: CATSREPLGGEQPQHF.

The chain carries TRBV18 and TRBJ1-1; D gene unclear. V gave up 2 bases and J gave up 9 bases, with 10 bases separating them. Germline V CDR1 and CDR2: KGHSH, LQKENI. The CDR3 is 12 residues long. The CDR3 nucleotides are TGTGCCAGCTCACCAGCCCTAATCCAAGCTTTCTTT. As protein: CASSPALIQAFF.

V gene TRBV6-2 or TRBV6-3 combines with J gene TRBJ1-5, with D unclear. Trimming took off 5 bases at V and 3 bases at J, with 5 bases between the two ends. This CDR3 spans 12 amino acids. Germline lookup yields CDR1 MNHEY and CDR2 SVGEGT. CDR3 sequence reads: CASSRPNQPQHF. CDR3 nucleotides: TGTGCCAGCAGTCGTCCCAATCAGCCCCAGCATTTT.

The V gene is TRBV3-1 (or the pseudogene TRBV3-2), the J gene TRBJ2-7; possibly TRBD2 for D (6 bases). Trimming cost V 0 bases and J 0 bases, with 6 bases left between them. CDR1 LGHDT and CDR2 YNNKEL come from the germline V gene (reference sequence). CDR3 length: 14 amino acids. Here the CDR3 DNA reads TGTGCCAGCAGCCAAGAGGGACTCTCCTACGAGCAGTACTTC. Amino acid sequence: CASSQEGLSYEQYF.

CDR3 nucleotide sequence: TGTGCCAGCAGCGTAGTGGGTAGCCCCGATACGCAGTATTTT. This encodes CASSVVGSPDTQYF. The chain links TRBV9 to TRBJ2-3; D uncertain. This CDR3 spans 14 amino acids. CDR1 and CDR2 from the germline V gene are SGDLS and YYNGEE. Trimming cost V 0 bases and J 6 bases, with 11 bases left between them.

The rearrangement links TRBV15 to TRBJ2-7; D is possibly TRBD2 (6 bases). The germline V gene encodes CDR1 LNHNV and CDR2 YYDKDF (reference sequence). The V end was cut by 5 bases, the J end by 0 bases, with 11 bases between. The CDR3 contains 14 residues. The CDR3, as DNA: TGTGCCACCAGCTCCCGGGACTTCTCCTACGAGCAGTACTTC. Its protein product is CATSSRDFSYEQYF. Filled out from reference TRBV15 and TRBJ2-7, the complete variable domain reads DAMVIQNPRYQVTQFGKPVTLSCSQTLNHNVMYWYQQKSSQAPKLLFHYYDKDFNNEADTPDNFQSRRPNTSFCFLDIRSPGLGDTAMYLCATSSRDFSYEQYFGPGTRLTVT.

This clone has more than one count but fewer than ten. J is TRBJ1-3 and V is TRBV27, with D possibly matching TRBD1 (5 bases). Germline loops: CDR1 MNHEY, CDR2 SMNVEV (reference sequence). There are 16 residues in the CDR3. V gave up 7 bases and J gave up 4 bases, with 20 bases separating them. CDR3 coding DNA: TGTGCCAGCAAAGACTTCTTTGGGGCGCCGGGAAACACCATATATTTT. Protein product: CASKDFFGAPGNTIYF.